By sample fraction, the clone carrying this TCR beta chain is medium-sized. The data belong to a study of neurological immune-mediated disorders. The making of cDNA relied on 5'RACE with 10-nucleotide random UMIs. Via MiXCR, TCRdb re-called the 5' RACE reads, giving one row per CDR3 protein. This table holds 40,000 or so distinct CDR3 sequences, 6% to 8.5% found once. Sequencing was done on a sample of PBMCs. This TCR was sampled from a woman aged 40 to 50 in good health.

CDR3 DNA: TGTGCCATCAAGGACTATTCCTACAATGAGCAGTTCTTC. As protein: CAIKDYSYNEQFF. The rearrangement links TRBV10-3 to TRBJ2-1, with D perhaps matching TRBD2 (6 bases). CDR1 and CDR2 from the germline V gene are ENHRY and SYGVKD. Trimming took off 7 bases at V and 1 base at J, with 8 bases between the two ends. The CDR3 consists of 13 residues.